This T cell receptor (beta chain) derives from a study of early T cells in non-severe SARS-CoV-2 infection. As part of library construction, unique molecular identifiers were attached to individual cDNA molecules. MiXCR was run by TCRdb on the 5' RACE reads, yielding one entry per CDR3 protein. Seen here are roughly 51,000 distinct CDR3 sequences, 5.5% to 6.5% observed once, and the top ten hold roughly 2.8%. As for this clonotype: Its antigen is undetermined.

Findings and caveats of the study: Sequences matched to VDJdb favored anti-spike CD8 responses, while private and CD4 specificities were missed.

The CDR3 spans 13 residues. V lost 8 bases, J lost 1 base, and 14 bases lay in between. CDR1 is SQVTM and CDR2 is ANQGSEA in the germline V gene. The clonotype originates from an adult who was a healthcare worker with PCR-confirmed SARS-CoV-2 infection or an uninfected control (not recorded which). The rearrangement uses TRBV29-1 and TRBJ1-1; D not resolved. Sample: whole blood, taken at baseline. CDR3 DNA sequence: TGCAGCCCTTTCTCGAAAGGGAACACTGAAGCTTTCTTT. It translates to CSPFSKGNTEAFF.